This passage covers 8 T cell receptor beta chains from one sample sequenced in a study of T cells in Graves' hyperthyroidism and ophthalmopathy. TCR beta CDR3 regions were amplified from RNA transcripts. TCR CDR3 underwent first-round RT-PCR with the HTBI primer set. One entry per CDR3 protein, called by TCRdb with MiXCR from the multiplex PCR reads. The repertoire holds 300,000 to 450,000 distinct CDR3 sequences, with 13% as singletons. Sequenced sample: blood. The receptors stem from a man aged 30 to 39 with Graves' hyperthyroidism that later progressed to Graves' ophthalmopathy.

J is TRBJ2-7 and V is TRBV5-5; D possibly corresponds to TRBD1 (6 bases). Trimming stripped 0 bases from V and 2 bases from J, with 12 bases between. CDR1 and CDR2 (germline): SGHKS, YYEKEE (reference sequence). CDR3 length equals 15 residues. CDR3 DNA: TGTGCCAGCAGCTTGGTTTGGACAGAGGCCTACGAGCAGTACTTC. Amino acid sequence: CASSLVWTEAYEQYF. Full variable domain (outside the CDR3, taken from reference TRBV5-5 and TRBJ2-7): DAGVTQSPTHLIKTRGQQVTLRCSPISGHKSVSWYQQVLGQGPQFIFQYYEKEERGRGNFPDRFSARQFPNYSSELNVNALLLGDSALYLCASSLVWTEAYEQYFGPGTRLTVT.

This clonotype was recorded at least ten times. The chain uses TRBV27 and TRBJ2-7; D is unclear. The V gene lost 3 bases and the J gene lost 0 bases, with 9 bases spanning the gap. CDR3 length equals 14 residues. Per the germline V gene, CDR1 is MNHEY and CDR2 is SMNVEV (reference sequence). CDR3: CASSFRANSYEQYF. DNA of the CDR3: TGTGCCAGCAGTTTTCGCGCCAACTCCTACGAGCAGTACTTC.

The chain employs TRBV9 and TRBJ2-1; 7 bases line up with TRBD2. V shed 0 bases, J shed 4 bases, and the junction held 7 bases outside the gene matches. The CDR3 sequence is 16 residues long. Germline assignment: CDR1 SGDLS and CDR2 YYNGEE. This CDR3 is CASSVAWLAAYNEQFF. For the CDR3, the DNA is TGTGCCAGCAGCGTAGCTTGGCTAGCGGCTTACAATGAGCAGTTCTTC.

This clonotype has a count of ten or more. The chain has TRBV28 and TRBJ2-7; D gene uncertain. The V gene's germline CDR1 is MDHEN and CDR2 SYDVKM. The CDR3 is 12 residues long. Trimming took off 2 bases at V and 6 bases at J, with 8 bases between the two ends. CDR3 in DNA: TGTGCCAGCAGTTTACTACCCAGCGAGCAGTACTTC. Its protein is CASSLLPSEQYF.

This clonotype was observed many times. The chain carries TRBV6-5 and TRBJ2-5, with D perhaps matching TRBD2 (5 bases). The germline V gene has CDR1 MNHEY and CDR2 SVGAGI. Deletions cut 9 bases from V and 5 bases from J, with 13 bases between. The CDR3 length is 12 residues. The CDR3 sequence is CASTSVRETQYF. The CDR3 coding sequence is TGTGCCAGTACTAGTGTTCGGGAGACCCAGTACTTC.

This clonotype was recorded at least ten times. The J gene is TRBJ1-1, the V gene TRBV18, with 8 bases aligning to TRBD1. This CDR3 contains 15 residues. The V and J ends lost 4 bases and 3 bases, in that order; junction bases with no gene match: 7. CDR1 and CDR2 from the germline V gene are KGHSH and LQKENI. CDR3 amino acids: CASSLRQGRDTEAFF. In nucleotides, the CDR3 is TGTGCCAGCTCACTGCGACAGGGGAGGGACACTGAAGCTTTCTTT.

This clonotype was counted ten times or more. V and J are TRBV19 and TRBJ1-1, with D maybe TRBD1 (6 bases). This CDR3 contains 13 residues. Germline-derived CDR1 and CDR2 are LNHDA and SQIVND (reference sequence). Trimming left V 4 bases short and J 7 bases short, with 13 bases between. The CDR3 sequence is CASSRRQGIEAFF. The DNA for the CDR3 is TGTGCCAGTAGTAGGCGTCAGGGGATTGAAGCTTTCTTT.

This clonotype was recorded many times. This rearrangement joins TRBV6-1 to TRBJ2-5; TRBD2 is a possible D gene (7 bases). Looked up from germline, CDR1 is MNHNS and CDR2 is SASEGT. V lost 3 bases and J 5 bases, leaving 22 bases between the germline ends. The CDR3 totals 17 residues. The CDR3 sequence: CASSDMPLGGRGETQYF. The CDR3 DNA sequence: TGTGCCAGCAGTGATATGCCCCTGGGGGGGCGAGGGGAGACCCAGTACTTC.